This T cell receptor (beta chain) was profiled in a study of Graves' ophthalmopathy and Graves' hyperthyroidism. Study outcomes and limitations: Most thyroid clonotypes with frequency above 0.001 were detected in blood too. Ophthalmopathy versus stable hyperthyroidism: 13-signature model gave about 87% sensitivity, 81.08% specificity.

Ophthalmopathy-affected donors exhibited moderate-to-severe activity, CAS ≥3, NOSPECS ≥4, and duration under 3 months. More than 7.5 ml of fresh blood yielded the PBMCs by density gradient. The table lists this clonotype with many counts. The antigen is undetermined. Scientists amplified the TCR beta CDR3 regions from RNA transcripts. Second-round multiplex PCR came after first-round RT-PCR with HTBI primers. A single record per CDR3 protein comes from TCRdb applying MiXCR to the multiplex PCR reads. The sample has approximately 500,000 distinct CDR3 sequences, around 15% seen once. The germline V gene encodes CDR1 MNHEY and CDR2 SVGAGI. V gave up 7 bases and J gave up 4 bases; unmatched junction bases: 10. The CDR3 extends over 15 amino acids.

The sequencing input was blood. This receptor was identified in a woman in her twenties or thirties with Graves' ophthalmopathy. The rearrangement uses TRBV6-5 and TRBJ1-2; 9 bases line up with TRBD1. The chain's CDR3 is CASISGTGLRYGYTF. The CDR3 coding sequence is TGTGCCAGCATTTCCGGGACAGGGTTGCGCTATGGCTACACCTTC.